The 2 T cell receptor beta chains in this list originate from one sample, sequenced in a study of cytomegalovirus exposure and HLA in healthy donors. The PCR employed 60 Vbeta primers together with 13 Jbeta primers. TCRdb's copy holds only in-frame clones and misses some; the assay was immunoSEQ multiplex PCR. The sample holds about 150,000 clones, roughly 70% seen once. Sequences were obtained from PBMCs. All receptors derive from a human donor in good health.

The V call is TRBV18, the J call TRBJ2-7; D is perhaps TRBD2 (7 bases). Deletions cut 4 bases from V and 4 bases from J, with 23 bases between. The germline V gene has CDR1 KGHSH and CDR2 LQKENI. This CDR3 is built from 17 residues. CDR3 coding DNA: TGTGCCAGCTCACGCGCCCCCGGGGGCGGGAGTCAGTACGAGCAGTACTTC. This translates into CASSRAPGGGSQYEQYF.

This chain uses TRBV27 with TRBJ2-3; D is unclear. Trimming shortened V by 3 bases and J by 0 bases, and 4 bases separated the two germline ends. This CDR3 spans 13 amino acids. The germline V gene encodes CDR1 MNHEY and CDR2 SMNVEV (reference sequence). The CDR3 nucleotides read TGTGCCAGCAGTTTTCTAAGCACAGATACGCAGTATTTT. Its translation: CASSFLSTDTQYF.